One sample yielded the 10 T cell receptor beta chains listed below, sequenced in a study of human T cells and chemical hapten exposure. The sample's time point: pre-sensitization, week 0. The treatment denotes: therapeutic diphenylcyclopropenone sensitization with weekly scalp DPC. From the RACE reads, TCRdb called clonotypes with MiXCR, one entry per CDR3 protein. The table lists around 380,000 distinct CDR3 sequences, over 5% of them singletons. This specimen consisted of whole blood, obtained in connection with sensitization to the hapten diphenylcyclopropenone (DPC). The receptors derive from a young woman with alopecia areata. Some clones in this sample may be carry-over from other donors' samples.

This clonotype was seen only a few times. This chain links TRBV14 with TRBJ1-2, with D possibly being TRBD1 (6 bases). The germline V and J ends were trimmed by 4 bases and 4 bases, with 13 bases remaining between them. The V gene's germline CDR1 is SGHDN and CDR2 FVKESK. There are 14 residues in the CDR3. DNA for the CDR3: TGTGCCAGCAGCCCCATGACAGGTTCCTATGGCTACACCTTC. This translates into CASSPMTGSYGYTF.

This clonotype was counted a few times. This chain uses TRBV6-5 with TRBJ1-1; 9 bases agree with TRBD1. With V trimmed by 6 bases and J by 0 bases, 11 bases remained unmatched. Looked up from germline, CDR1 is MNHEY and CDR2 is SVGAGI. The CDR3 is made up of 17 amino acids. In DNA form, the CDR3 reads TGTGCCAGCAGCCAAACCGGGACAGGGTTATTGAACACTGAAGCTTTCTTT. It specifies CASSQTGTGLLNTEAFF.

This clonotype occurred many times. The CDR3 protein is CSARPGLRGYTF. In nucleotides, the CDR3 is TGCAGTGCTAGACCTGGCCTGAGAGGCTACACCTTC. This sequence joins TRBV20-1 and TRBJ1-2; D is undetermined. Between the trimmed V and J ends, which lost 2 bases and 8 bases, there was a span of 12 bases. CDR1 is DFQATT and CDR2 is SNEGSKA in the germline V gene (reference sequence). The CDR3 has 12 amino acids.

The chain employs TRBV9 and TRBJ2-7; TRBD1 aligns across 7 bases. Trimming at V came to 0 bases and at J to 2 bases, leaving 8 bases not matched to a gene. The CDR3 extends over 16 amino acids. In germline, CDR1 is SGDLS, CDR2 YYNGEE. CDR3 nucleotide sequence: TGTGCCAGCAGCGTAGCTGGGACAGAAGTTCCCTACGAGCAGTACTTC. Amino acids: CASSVAGTEVPYEQYF.

The sample holds a few counts of this clonotype. This sequence joins TRBV4-1 and TRBJ1-3; the D is unclear. Trimming removed 0 bases from V and 0 bases from J, with 12 bases in between. Germline V gene lookup returns CDR1 MGHRA and CDR2 YSYEKL. CDR3 length: 17 residues. CDR3 amino acids: CASSQDSPILSGNTIYF. The CDR3 bases are TGCGCCAGCAGCCAAGATTCTCCTATACTCTCTGGAAACACCATATATTTT.

The chain is built from TRBV20-1 and TRBJ1-2; D not certain. Germline CDR1 reads DFQATT; CDR2 reads SNEGSKA (reference sequence). The CDR3 consists of 11 residues. V lost 6 bases, J lost 4 bases, and 9 bases lay in between. The chain's CDR3 is CSASWLYGYTF. In DNA, the CDR3 is TGCAGTGCCTCTTGGCTCTATGGCTACACCTTC.

This clonotype has ten or more counts. This sequence joins TRBV10-2 and TRBJ1-6; no clear D. Deletions cut 2 bases from V and 3 bases from J, with 11 bases between. From germline, CDR1 is WSHSY and CDR2 SAAADI. CDR3 length equals 16 residues. The CDR3 sequence: CASSEKSPLYNSPLHF. In DNA, the CDR3 is TGCGCCAGCAGTGAGAAGAGCCCCCTCTATAATTCACCCCTCCACTTT.

This clonotype was counted at least ten times. The genes are TRBV12-3 or TRBV12-4 and TRBJ1-1; TRBD1 is a possible D gene (5 bases). Between the trimmed V and J ends, which lost 2 bases and 7 bases, there was a span of 14 bases. The CDR3 length is 14 residues. The DNA of the CDR3 is TGTGCCAGCAGTTTAAATAGACAGCTAGATGAAGCTTTCTTT. Translating it yields CASSLNRQLDEAFF.

The table lists this clonotype with a few counts. The chain is built from TRBV29-1 and TRBJ1-2; D is ambiguous. The CDR3 has 13 amino acids. V shed 5 bases and J shed 7 bases, with 17 bases lying between them. Germline CDR1 SQVTM, CDR2 ANQGSEA. CDR3 protein: CSVRAANRGGYTF. The CDR3 DNA reads TGCAGCGTTCGTGCGGCTAATCGGGGTGGCTACACCTTC.

The chain employs TRBV4-1 and TRBJ1-5; D is ambiguous. The germline gives CDR1 MGHRA, CDR2 YSYEKL. The V gene lost 0 bases and the J gene lost 5 bases, with 11 bases spanning the gap. This CDR3 is built from 15 residues. CDR3 DNA sequence: TGCGCCAGCAGCCAAGACCAGATGCTACATCAGCCCCAGCATTTT. Translating it yields CASSQDQMLHQPQHF.